This T cell receptor (beta chain) came from a study of shared clonotypes between healthy human individuals. Per germline, CDR1 SGHTA and CDR2 FQGTGA. Trimming stripped 5 bases from V and 5 bases from J, with 13 bases between. CDR3 size: 13 residues. Replicate PCRs from sorted subsets contained about 0.2 ug DNA, which is around 30,000 T cell genomes. Authors' methods: Junction-only sequences produced by ImmunoSEQ had no quality scores, so filtering differed. TCRdb keeps only in-frame clones here, not all; method: immunoSEQ multiplex PCR. For V, J and clone size, that table is used; D and trimming come from the DNA. Altogether fewer than 2.5 million clones are present, over 85% being singletons, with the ten largest covering about 0.38%.

Material for sequencing was naive CD4+ T cells from PBMCs. This sample's subset: CD45RA+ positively selected. This sequence joins TRBV7-3 and TRBJ2-7, with TRBD2 as a possible D gene (5 bases). The TCR sequence derives from a man aged 18 to 29 in good health. Some clones in this sample may be carry-over from other donors' samples. CDR3 sequence (DNA): TGTGCCAGCAGCCGGACTCGTTCCGACGAGCAGTACTTC. This gives the protein CASSRTRSDEQYF.